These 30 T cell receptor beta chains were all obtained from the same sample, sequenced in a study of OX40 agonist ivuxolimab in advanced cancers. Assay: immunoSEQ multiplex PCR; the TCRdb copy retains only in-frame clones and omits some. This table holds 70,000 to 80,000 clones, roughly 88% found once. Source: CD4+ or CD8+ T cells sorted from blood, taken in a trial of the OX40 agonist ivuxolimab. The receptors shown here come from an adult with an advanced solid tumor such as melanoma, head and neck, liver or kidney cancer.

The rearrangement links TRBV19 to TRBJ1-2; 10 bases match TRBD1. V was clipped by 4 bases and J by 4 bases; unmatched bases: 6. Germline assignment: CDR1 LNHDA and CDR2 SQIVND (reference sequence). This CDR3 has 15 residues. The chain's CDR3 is CASSTTGTGVYGYTF. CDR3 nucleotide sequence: TGTGCCAGTAGTACTACCGGGACAGGGGTCTATGGCTACACCTTC. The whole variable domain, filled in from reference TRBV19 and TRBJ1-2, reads DGGITQSPKYLFRKEGQNVTLSCEQNLNHDAMYWYRQDPGQGLRLIYYSQIVNDFQKGDIAEGYSVSREKKESFPLTVTSAQKNPTAFYLCASSTTGTGVYGYTFGSGTRLTVV.

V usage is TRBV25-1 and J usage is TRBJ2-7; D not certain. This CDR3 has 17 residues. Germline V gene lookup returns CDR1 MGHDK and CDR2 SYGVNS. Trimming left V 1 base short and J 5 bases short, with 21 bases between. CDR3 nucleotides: TGTGCCAGCAGTGAATTGGGCGGAGCCGCGTCTGGCCACGAGCAGTACTTC. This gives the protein CASSELGGAASGHEQYF.

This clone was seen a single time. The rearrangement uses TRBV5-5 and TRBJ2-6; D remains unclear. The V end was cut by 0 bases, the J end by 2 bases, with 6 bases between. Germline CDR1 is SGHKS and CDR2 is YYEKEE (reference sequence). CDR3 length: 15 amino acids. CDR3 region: CASSLAVAGANVLTF. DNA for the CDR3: TGTGCCAGCAGCTTGGCTGTTGCTGGGGCCAACGTCCTGACTTTC. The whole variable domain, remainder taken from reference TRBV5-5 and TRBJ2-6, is DAGVTQSPTHLIKTRGQQVTLRCSPISGHKSVSWYQQVLGQGPQFIFQYYEKEERGRGNFPDRFSARQFPNYSSELNVNALLLGDSALYLCASSLAVAGANVLTFGAGSRLTVL.

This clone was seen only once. CDR3 region: CSVGSGQGRFF. In nucleotides, the CDR3 is TGCAGCGTTGGGTCCGGGCAGGGTCGGTTCTTC. V gene TRBV29-1 combines with J gene TRBJ2-1; weak D call: TRBD1 (5 bases). Per the germline V gene, CDR1 is SQVTM and CDR2 is ANQGSEA. The V and J ends lost 4 bases and 15 bases respectively, with 16 bases between them. CDR3 length: 11 amino acids.

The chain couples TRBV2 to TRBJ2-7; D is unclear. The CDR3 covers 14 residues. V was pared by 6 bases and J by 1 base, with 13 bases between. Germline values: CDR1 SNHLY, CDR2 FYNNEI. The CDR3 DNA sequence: TGTGCCAGCAGGGACGGCCCGGCTTCCTACGAGCAGTACTTC. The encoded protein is CASRDGPASYEQYF.

The CDR3 region has the DNA TGCGCCAGCAGCCGAGGACAGGGGGGTTCCTACGAGCAGTACTTC. Protein sequence: CASSRGQGGSYEQYF. V and J are TRBV4-1 and TRBJ2-7, with 10 bases that match TRBD1. CDR1 MGHRA and CDR2 YSYEKL come from the germline V gene. The CDR3 runs to 15 residues. V trimming: 4 bases; J trimming: 1 base; junction bases outside the gene matches: 4.

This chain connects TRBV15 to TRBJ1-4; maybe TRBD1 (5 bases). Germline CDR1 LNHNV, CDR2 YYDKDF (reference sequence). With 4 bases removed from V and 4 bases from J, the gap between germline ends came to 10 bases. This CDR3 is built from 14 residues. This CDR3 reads CATSTGLSNEKLFF. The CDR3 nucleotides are TGTGCCACCAGCACGGGGCTCAGTAATGAAAAACTGTTTTTT.

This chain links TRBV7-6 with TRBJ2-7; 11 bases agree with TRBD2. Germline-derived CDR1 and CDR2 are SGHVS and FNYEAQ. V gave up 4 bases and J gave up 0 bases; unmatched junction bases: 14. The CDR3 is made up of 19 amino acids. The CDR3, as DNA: TGTGCCAGCAGCTCCTCGCCCAGAGTAGCGGGAGGGAGCTCCTACGAGCAGTACTTC. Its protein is CASSSSPRVAGGSSYEQYF.

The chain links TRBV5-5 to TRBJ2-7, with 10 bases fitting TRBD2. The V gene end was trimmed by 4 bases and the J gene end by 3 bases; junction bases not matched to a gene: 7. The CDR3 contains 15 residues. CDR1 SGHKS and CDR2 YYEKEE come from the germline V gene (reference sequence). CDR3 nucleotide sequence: TGTGCCAGCAGCCTTAGCGGGAGGCAGAGCTACGAGCAGTACTTC. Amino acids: CASSLSGRQSYEQYF.

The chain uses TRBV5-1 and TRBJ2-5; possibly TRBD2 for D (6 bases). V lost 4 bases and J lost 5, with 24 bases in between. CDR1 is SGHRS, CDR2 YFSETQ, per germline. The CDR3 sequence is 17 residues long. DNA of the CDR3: TGCGCCAGCAGCCCTTCGGCAGTCGGAGGTGGAGGGGAGACCCAGTACTTC. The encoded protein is CASSPSAVGGGGETQYF.

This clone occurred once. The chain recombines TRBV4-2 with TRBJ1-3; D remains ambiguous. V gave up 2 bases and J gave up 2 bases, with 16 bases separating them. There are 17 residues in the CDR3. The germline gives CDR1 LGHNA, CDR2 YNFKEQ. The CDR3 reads CASSQFRGYSTGNTIYF. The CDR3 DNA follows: TGTGCCAGCAGCCAATTTCGAGGTTACTCTACTGGAAACACCATATATTTT.

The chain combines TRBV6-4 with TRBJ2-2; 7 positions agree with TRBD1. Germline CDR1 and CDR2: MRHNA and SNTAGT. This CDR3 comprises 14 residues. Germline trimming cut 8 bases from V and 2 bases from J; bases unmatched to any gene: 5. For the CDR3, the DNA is TGTGCCAGCCGAACAGGGGTCAACACCGGGGAGCTGTTTTTT. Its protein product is CASRTGVNTGELFF.

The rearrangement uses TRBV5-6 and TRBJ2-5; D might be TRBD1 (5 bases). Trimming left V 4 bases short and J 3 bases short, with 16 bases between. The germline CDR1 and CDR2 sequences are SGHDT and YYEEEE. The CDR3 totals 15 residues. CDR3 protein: CASSLTEGVKETQYF. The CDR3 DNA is TGTGCCAGCAGCCTGACGGAAGGGGTAAAAGAGACCCAGTACTTC.

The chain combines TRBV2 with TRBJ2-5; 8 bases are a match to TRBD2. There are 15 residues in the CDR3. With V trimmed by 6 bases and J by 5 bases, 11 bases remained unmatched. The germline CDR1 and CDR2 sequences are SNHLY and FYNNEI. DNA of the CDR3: TGTGCCAGCAGGGAGGATCTAGCGGGTAGGGAGACCCAGTACTTC. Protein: CASREDLAGRETQYF.

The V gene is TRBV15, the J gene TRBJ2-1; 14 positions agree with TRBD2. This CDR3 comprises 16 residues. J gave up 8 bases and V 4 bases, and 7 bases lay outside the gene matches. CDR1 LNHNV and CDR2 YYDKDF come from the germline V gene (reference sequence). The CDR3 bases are TGTGCCACCAGCATTCAACCGGGACTAGCGGGAGATGAGCAGTTCTTC. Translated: CATSIQPGLAGDEQFF.

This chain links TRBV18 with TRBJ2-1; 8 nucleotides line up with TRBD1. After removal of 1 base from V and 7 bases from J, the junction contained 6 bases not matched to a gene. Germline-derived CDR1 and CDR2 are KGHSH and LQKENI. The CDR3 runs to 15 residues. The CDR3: CASSPQDRVANEQFF. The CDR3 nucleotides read TGTGCCAGCTCACCACAGGACAGGGTAGCGAATGAGCAGTTCTTC.

The chain's CDR3 is CASTEQGPKNIQYF. The CDR3 DNA is TGTGCCAGCACCGAACAGGGACCCAAAAACATTCAGTACTTC. The chain is built from TRBV28 and TRBJ2-4; D perhaps matches TRBD1 (6 bases). The ends were cut back, 7 bases at V and 2 bases at J, with 12 bases in the middle. Looked up from germline, CDR1 is MDHEN and CDR2 is SYDVKM. The CDR3 runs 14 residues.

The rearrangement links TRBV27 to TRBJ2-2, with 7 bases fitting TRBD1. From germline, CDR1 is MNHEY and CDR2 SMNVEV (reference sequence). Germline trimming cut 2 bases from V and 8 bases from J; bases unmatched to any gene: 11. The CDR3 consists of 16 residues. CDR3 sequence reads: CASSLGWLGGLGELFF. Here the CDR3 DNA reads TGTGCCAGCAGTTTAGGGTGGCTAGGGGGCCTGGGGGAGCTGTTTTTT.

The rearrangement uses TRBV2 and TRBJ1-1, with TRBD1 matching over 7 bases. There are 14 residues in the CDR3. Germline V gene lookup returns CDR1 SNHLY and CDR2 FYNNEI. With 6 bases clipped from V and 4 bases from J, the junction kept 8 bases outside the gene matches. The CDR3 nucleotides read TGTGCCAGCAGCATACAGGGGAGGTTCACTGAAGCTTTCTTT. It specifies CASSIQGRFTEAFF.

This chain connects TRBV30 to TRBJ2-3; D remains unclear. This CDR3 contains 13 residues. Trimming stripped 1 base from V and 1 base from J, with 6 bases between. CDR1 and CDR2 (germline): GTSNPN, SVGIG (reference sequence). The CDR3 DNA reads TGTGCCTGGAGTGGTCAGGGCACAGATACGCAGTATTTT. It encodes CAWSGQGTDTQYF. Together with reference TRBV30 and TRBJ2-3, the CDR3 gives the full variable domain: SQTIHQWPATLVQPVGSPLSLECTVEGTSNPNLYWYRQAAGRGLQLLFYSVGIGQISSEVPQNLSASRPQDRQFILSSKKLLLSDSGFYLCAWSGQGTDTQYFGPGTRLTVL.

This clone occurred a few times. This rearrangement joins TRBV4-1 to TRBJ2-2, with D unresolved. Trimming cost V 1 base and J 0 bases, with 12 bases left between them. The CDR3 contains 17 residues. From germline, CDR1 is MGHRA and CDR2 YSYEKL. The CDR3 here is CASSQGAFRSNTGELFF. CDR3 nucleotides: TGCGCCAGCAGCCAAGGGGCCTTCCGCTCGAACACCGGGGAGCTGTTTTTT.

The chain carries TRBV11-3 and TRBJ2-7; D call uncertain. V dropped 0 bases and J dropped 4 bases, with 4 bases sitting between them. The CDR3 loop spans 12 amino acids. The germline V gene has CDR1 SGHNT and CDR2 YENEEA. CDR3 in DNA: TGTGCCAGCAGCTTAGAAGGTTACGAGCAGTACTTC. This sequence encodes CASSLEGYEQYF.

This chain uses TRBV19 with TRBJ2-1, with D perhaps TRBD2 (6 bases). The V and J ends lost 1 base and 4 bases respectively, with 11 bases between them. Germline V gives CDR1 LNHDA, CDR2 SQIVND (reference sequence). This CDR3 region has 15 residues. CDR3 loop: CASSIGGRQYNEQFF. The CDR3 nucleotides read TGTGCCAGTAGTATAGGAGGGAGGCAATACAATGAGCAGTTCTTC. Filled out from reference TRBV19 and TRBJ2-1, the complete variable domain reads DGGITQSPKYLFRKEGQNVTLSCEQNLNHDAMYWYRQDPGQGLRLIYYSQIVNDFQKGDIAEGYSVSREKKESFPLTVTSAQKNPTAFYLCASSIGGRQYNEQFFGPGTRLTVL.

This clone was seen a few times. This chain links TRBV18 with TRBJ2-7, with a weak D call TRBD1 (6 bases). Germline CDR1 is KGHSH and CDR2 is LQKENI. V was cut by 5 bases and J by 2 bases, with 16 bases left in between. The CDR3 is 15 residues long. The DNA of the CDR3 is TGTGCCAGCTCAATGGGGGACAAAGGGACCTACGAGCAGTACTTC. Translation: CASSMGDKGTYEQYF.

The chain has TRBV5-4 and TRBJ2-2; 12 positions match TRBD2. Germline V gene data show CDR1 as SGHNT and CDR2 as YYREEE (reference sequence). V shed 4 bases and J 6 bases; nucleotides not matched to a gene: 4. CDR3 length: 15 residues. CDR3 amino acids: CASSHLAGGPGELFF. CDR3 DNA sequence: TGTGCCAGCAGCCACCTAGCGGGAGGGCCCGGGGAGCTGTTTTTT.

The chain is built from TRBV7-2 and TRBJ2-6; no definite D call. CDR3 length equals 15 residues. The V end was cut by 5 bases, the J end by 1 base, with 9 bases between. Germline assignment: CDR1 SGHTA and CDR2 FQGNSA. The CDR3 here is CASSPRVSGANVLTF. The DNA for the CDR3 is TGTGCCAGCAGCCCAAGGGTTTCTGGGGCCAACGTCCTGACTTTC.

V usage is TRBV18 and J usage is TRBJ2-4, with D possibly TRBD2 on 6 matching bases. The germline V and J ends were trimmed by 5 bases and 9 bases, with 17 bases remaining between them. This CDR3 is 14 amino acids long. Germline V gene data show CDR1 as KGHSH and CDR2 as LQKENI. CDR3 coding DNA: TGTGCCAGCTCATCCCGGGACTCCAGAAGCATTCAGTACTTC. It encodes CASSSRDSRSIQYF.

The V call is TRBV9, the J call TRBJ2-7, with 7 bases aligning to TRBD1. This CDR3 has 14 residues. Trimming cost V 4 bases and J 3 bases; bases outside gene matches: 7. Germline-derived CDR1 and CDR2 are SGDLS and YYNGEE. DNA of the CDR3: TGTGCCAGCAGCCCACGAGGGGGCGACTACGAGCAGTACTTC. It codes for CASSPRGGDYEQYF.

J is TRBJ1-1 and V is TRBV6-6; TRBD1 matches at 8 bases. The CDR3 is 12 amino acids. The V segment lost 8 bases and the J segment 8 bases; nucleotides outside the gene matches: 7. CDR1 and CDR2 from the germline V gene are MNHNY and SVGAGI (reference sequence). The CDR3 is CASSQGAREAFF. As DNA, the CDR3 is TGTGCCAGCTCCCAGGGGGCACGCGAAGCTTTCTTT.

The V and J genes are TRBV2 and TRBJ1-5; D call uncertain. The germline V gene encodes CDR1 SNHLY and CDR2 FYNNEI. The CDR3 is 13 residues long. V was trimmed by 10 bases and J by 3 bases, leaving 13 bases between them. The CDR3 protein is CATMRESNQPQHF. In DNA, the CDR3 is TGTGCCACCATGAGGGAGTCCAATCAGCCCCAGCATTTT.